This TCR beta chain stems from a study of T cell repertoires in cytomegalovirus infection. General study points: Pooled public TCR beta family frequency picked out CMV carriers with the relevant HLA. Ex vivo, HLA-C-restricted CMV-specific TCR beta clonotypes prevailed over the rest of the response.

TCRdb recomputed calls from the reads with MiXCR, one row per CDR3 protein. The table lists 250,000 to 400,000 distinct CDR3 sequences, just under 25% of them singletons. V dropped 5 bases and J dropped 6 bases, with 11 bases sitting between them. Germline V gene sequence: CDR1 SGHTA, CDR2 FQGTGA. This CDR3 region has 13 residues. This clonotype has a count of ten or more. Its antigen remains unknown. The chain combines TRBV7-3 with TRBJ2-1; D gene ambiguous. The source was cultured PBMCs, collected from culture after CMV antigen stimulation. The clonotype originates from a human donor in good health (CMV status not recorded). Some clones in this sample may be carry-over from other donors' samples. The CDR3 sequence is CASSPWSGNEQFF. In nucleotides, the CDR3 is TGTGCCAGCAGCCCATGGAGTGGCAATGAGCAGTTCTTC.